These 12 T cell receptor beta chains were sequenced from one sample in a study of blood T cell repertoires in COVID-19. Libraries were prepared by immunoSEQ multiplex PCR; TCRdb keeps only in-frame clonotypes and omits some of them. Seen here are 350,000 to 400,000 clones, about 89% observed once, and the top ten hold around 0.94%. Material for sequencing was PBMCs or T cells enriched from blood (not recorded which). The receptors were sampled from a woman in her forties who had been exposed to COVID-19.

The chain recombines TRBV7-2 with TRBJ2-2, with 12 positions matching TRBD2. The CDR3 has 16 amino acids. V was clipped by 5 bases and J by 6 bases; unmatched bases: 7. The germline V gene has CDR1 SGHTA and CDR2 FQGNSA. Here the CDR3 reads CASSTVTSGSSGELFF. In DNA, the CDR3 is TGTGCCAGCAGCACAGTGACTAGCGGGAGCTCCGGGGAGCTGTTTTTT.

V and J are TRBV13 and TRBJ2-7, with 10 bases fitting TRBD2. This CDR3 is built from 16 residues. V shed 0 bases and J 6 bases; nucleotides not matched to a gene: 8. The germline V gene encodes CDR1 PRHDT and CDR2 FYEKMQ (reference sequence). The CDR3 here is CASSLGAGGLRGEQYF. The CDR3 nucleotides read TGTGCCAGCAGCTTAGGAGCGGGAGGGCTGCGAGGCGAGCAGTACTTC.

CDR3 residues: CASSVAVSQETQYF. The CDR3 nucleotides read TGTGCCAGCAGCGTAGCTGTGTCCCAAGAGACCCAGTACTTC. The rearrangement links TRBV9 to TRBJ2-5; D call uncertain. Trimming left V 0 bases short and J 1 base short, with 7 bases between. The CDR3 runs to 14 residues. Germline lookup yields CDR1 SGDLS and CDR2 YYNGEE.

This clone was seen just once. The rearrangement joins TRBV18 to TRBJ2-3, with D possibly matching TRBD1 (5 bases). The CDR3 runs 16 residues. In germline, CDR1 is KGHSH, CDR2 LQKENI. Trimming shortened V by 0 bases and J by 3 bases, and 13 bases separated the two germline ends. CDR3 amino acids: CASSPPNRTRTDTQYF. The CDR3 DNA reads TGTGCCAGCTCACCACCGAACAGGACAAGAACAGATACGCAGTATTTT.

The V call is TRBV20-1, the J call TRBJ1-3; D is possibly TRBD1 (6 bases). The V end lost 3 bases, the J end lost 4 bases, and 13 bases lay between the germline ends. Germline V gene data show CDR1 as DFQATT and CDR2 as SNEGSKA (reference sequence). There are 14 residues in the CDR3. The chain's CDR3 is CSASLGAAGNTIYF. The CDR3 DNA is TGCAGTGCTAGTTTGGGGGCGGCGGGAAACACCATATATTTT.

The chain uses TRBV6-6 and TRBJ1-1; D is unresolved. V was shortened by 1 base and J by 11 bases, with 14 bases between the two germline ends. Germline values: CDR1 MNHNY, CDR2 SVGAGI (reference sequence). This CDR3 comprises 13 residues. CDR3 region: CASSYLTGLGAFF. The DNA of the CDR3 is TGTGCCAGCAGTTACTTGACGGGTCTAGGCGCTTTCTTT.

The chain couples TRBV5-4 to TRBJ2-7, with 15 nucleotides matching TRBD2. Looked up from germline, CDR1 is SGHNT and CDR2 is YYREEE (reference sequence). The CDR3 is 16 amino acids. V gave up 4 bases and J gave up 1 base; unmatched junction bases: 3. In DNA, the CDR3 is TGTGCCAGCAGCCCGGGACTAGCGGGAGGTTCCTACGAGCAGTACTTC. Its protein is CASSPGLAGGSYEQYF.

Of note for this clone: This same CDR3 is encoded by further DNA sequences in the sample. The chain links TRBV7-9 to TRBJ1-4; 8 nucleotides line up with TRBD1. This CDR3 has 15 residues. V shed 1 base, J shed 2 bases, and the junction held 0 bases outside the gene matches. Germline values: CDR1 SEHNR, CDR2 FQNEAQ (reference sequence). CDR3 in DNA: TGTGCCAGCAGCTTAGGACAGGGGACTAATGAAAAACTGTTTTTT. Translating gives CASSLGQGTNEKLFF. Complete variable domain (other parts from reference TRBV7-9 and TRBJ1-4): DTGVSQNPRHKITKRGQNVTFRCDPISEHNRLYWYRQTLGQGPEFLTYFQNEAQLEKSRLLSDRFSAERPKGSFSTLEIQRTEQGDSAMYLCASSLGQGTNEKLFFGSGTQLSVL.

The chain combines TRBV5-1 with TRBJ1-6; D might be TRBD1 (5 bases). Germline assignment: CDR1 SGHRS and CDR2 YFSETQ. The CDR3 totals 18 residues. V dropped 4 bases and J dropped 0 bases, with 17 bases sitting between them. The CDR3 here is CASSEGRMGSSYNSPLHF. DNA for the CDR3: TGCGCCAGCAGCGAGGGGAGGATGGGGAGCTCCTATAATTCACCCCTCCACTTT.

This clone was counted only a few times. The V call is TRBV19, the J call TRBJ1-6; 9 positions agree with TRBD1. Germline CDR1 is LNHDA and CDR2 is SQIVND (reference sequence). The CDR3 runs to 14 residues. The ends lost 4 bases at V and 7 bases at J; junction bases unmatched: 2. Here the CDR3 DNA reads TGTGCCAGTAGTACCGGACAGGGGAATTCACCCCTCCACTTT. Amino acid sequence: CASSTGQGNSPLHF. Filled out from reference TRBV19 and TRBJ1-6, the complete variable domain reads DGGITQSPKYLFRKEGQNVTLSCEQNLNHDAMYWYRQDPGQGLRLIYYSQIVNDFQKGDIAEGYSVSREKKESFPLTVTSAQKNPTAFYLCASSTGQGNSPLHFGNGTRLTVT.

The J gene is TRBJ1-2, the V gene TRBV20-1; 7 bases map to TRBD1. The CDR3 runs to 11 residues. The ends lost 6 bases at V and 6 bases at J; junction bases unmatched: 4. The germline gives CDR1 DFQATT, CDR2 SNEGSKA (reference sequence). This chain's CDR3 is CSANRGDGYTF. DNA of the CDR3: TGCAGTGCGAACAGGGGAGATGGCTACACCTTC.

CDR3 bases: TGTGCCAGCGAGGAAGCCCTGAGGAACACTGAAGCTTTCTTT. This codes for CASEEALRNTEAFF. The genes are TRBV2 and TRBJ1-1; D gene ambiguous. The V gene's germline CDR1 is SNHLY and CDR2 FYNNEI. V lost 8 bases, J lost 1 base, and 14 bases lay in between. The CDR3 spans 14 residues.